These 20 T cell receptor beta chains were all obtained from the same sample, sequenced in a study of sequential checkpoint blockade in melanoma. The treatment was: randomized to nivolumab then ipilimumab (arm A) or the reverse (arm B). The table came from immunoSEQ multiplex PCR; TCRdb's copy has only in-frame clones and leaves some out. The sample lists tens of thousands of clones; 55% to 70% were seen once. The specimen comprised CD8+ T cells sorted from blood (inferred from file names), sampled from a patient given nivolumab and ipilimumab in sequence. The receptors derive from a human donor with melanoma.

This clone was recorded a few times. The chain couples TRBV4-3 to TRBJ2-1; 9 bases agree with TRBD2. V trimming: 5 bases; J trimming: 8 bases; junction bases outside the gene matches: 7. The CDR3 is 14 amino acids. CDR1 and CDR2 (germline): LGHNA, YSLEER. CDR3 nucleotide sequence: TGCGCCAGCAGCTTGTCTGGCGGGGGGGATGAGCAGTTCTTC. It translates to CASSLSGGGDEQFF.

Written as DNA, the CDR3 is TGTGCCAGCCGAACAGCGGGGGGGAGAGAGACCCAGTACTTC. Protein product: CASRTAGGRETQYF. The V and J genes are TRBV27 and TRBJ2-5; 10 bases map to TRBD2. The CDR3 is 14 amino acids. The germline CDR1 and CDR2 sequences are MNHEY and SMNVEV (reference sequence). V lost 8 bases, J lost 4 bases, and 7 bases stayed unmatched.

The chain combines TRBV5-8 with TRBJ2-7, with D possibly being TRBD1 (6 bases). V was cut by 1 base and J by 7 bases, with 12 bases left in between. Per germline, CDR1 SGHTS and CDR2 YDEGEE. This CDR3 spans 13 amino acids. For the CDR3, the DNA is TGTGCCAGCAGCTTGAATCAGGGGTGGGAGCAGTACTTC. Encoded protein: CASSLNQGWEQYF.

This clone was detected a few times. The chain links TRBV9 to TRBJ1-1; 10 bases are a match to TRBD1. CDR3 size: 16 residues. The J segment lost 1 base and the V segment lost 3 bases, leaving 6 bases of the junction unmatched. Germline CDR1 is SGDLS and CDR2 is YYNGEE. The CDR3, as DNA: TGTGCCAGCAGCGCCAGTCGGGACAGGGGGAACACTGAAGCTTTCTTT. Protein product: CASSASRDRGNTEAFF.

This clone has just one count. The J gene is TRBJ1-3, the V gene TRBV13, with D uncertain. The ends were cut back, 5 bases at V and 0 bases at J, with 11 bases in the middle. Germline-derived CDR1 and CDR2 are PRHDT and FYEKMQ (reference sequence). CDR3 size: 15 residues. The CDR3 region has the DNA TGTGCCAGCAGCACCGGGTGGATCTCTGGAAACACCATATATTTT. Its protein is CASSTGWISGNTIYF.

The chain is built from TRBV9 and TRBJ1-2; 8 bases align to TRBD1. V dropped 1 base and J dropped 1; count of bases not matched to a gene: 9. The germline V gene encodes CDR1 SGDLS and CDR2 YYNGEE. CDR3 length equals 17 residues. CDR3 sequence: CASSVLTGGAHNYGYTF. In DNA form, the CDR3 reads TGTGCCAGCAGCGTATTAACAGGGGGGGCTCATAACTATGGCTACACCTTC.

The rearrangement uses TRBV4-3 and TRBJ2-7; D is perhaps TRBD2 (6 bases). The CDR3 consists of 14 residues. CDR1 is LGHNA, CDR2 YSLEER, per germline. The ends were cut back, 0 bases at V and 4 bases at J, with 10 bases in the middle. The CDR3 region has the DNA TGCGCCAGCAGCCAAGATCTACGGGGGTACGAGCAGTACTTC. This encodes CASSQDLRGYEQYF.

The chain couples TRBV7-6 to TRBJ1-1; the D is unclear. The CDR3 totals 13 residues. V lost 4 bases and J 5 bases, leaving 11 bases between the germline ends. Looked up from germline, CDR1 is SGHVS and CDR2 is FNYEAQ. DNA of the CDR3: TGTGCCAGCAGCTCAGGAGGATGGACTGAAGCTTTCTTT. It is translated as CASSSGGWTEAFF.

This sequence joins TRBV27 and TRBJ2-2, with D perhaps TRBD2 (7 bases). Germline V gives CDR1 MNHEY, CDR2 SMNVEV (reference sequence). The CDR3 extends over 18 amino acids. V shed 3 bases and J shed 1 base, with 18 bases lying between them. CDR3 protein: CASSFGGPRALNTGELFF. As DNA, the CDR3 is TGTGCCAGCAGTTTCGGGGGGCCTCGCGCCCTGAACACCGGGGAGCTGTTTTTT.

The gene calls are TRBV5-6 and TRBJ2-7; tentative D call: TRBD1 (6 bases). Germline V gene lookup returns CDR1 SGHDT and CDR2 YYEEEE. V lost 4 bases and J lost 6, with 17 bases in between. This CDR3 spans 14 amino acids. CDR3 sequence reads: CASSPGAATSEQYF. The CDR3 nucleotides are TGTGCCAGCAGCCCAGGGGCGGCCACGTCCGAGCAGTACTTC. Full variable domain (missing parts from reference TRBV5-6 and TRBJ2-7): DAGVTQSPTHLIKTRGQQVTLRCSPKSGHDTVSWYQQALGQGPQFIFQYYEEEERQRGNFPDRFSGHQFPNYSSELNVNALLLGDSALYLCASSPGAATSEQYFGPGTRLTVT.

The chain employs TRBV7-3 and TRBJ2-1, with 14 bases matching TRBD2. Germline trimming cut 5 bases from V and 0 bases from J; bases unmatched to any gene: 6. This CDR3 region has 18 residues. The germline gives CDR1 SGHTA, CDR2 FQGTGA. Here the CDR3 DNA reads TGTGCCAGCAGCCTGGGGACTAGCGGGGGCCCCTCCTACAATGAGCAGTTCTTC. Its protein is CASSLGTSGGPSYNEQFF.

This clone was counted only a few times. The chain carries TRBV5-4 and TRBJ2-5; tentatively, D is TRBD1 (6 bases). V was trimmed by 2 bases and J by 3 bases, leaving 8 bases between them. This CDR3 contains 13 residues. Per germline, CDR1 SGHNT and CDR2 YYREEE (reference sequence). The CDR3: CASSLWTEETQYF. The CDR3 nucleotides are TGTGCCAGCAGCTTATGGACAGAAGAGACCCAGTACTTC.

The chain recombines TRBV19 with TRBJ1-1, with D possibly being TRBD1 (5 bases). CDR3 size: 13 residues. The V and J ends lost 7 bases and 3 bases respectively, with 12 bases between them. CDR1 is LNHDA and CDR2 is SQIVND in the germline V gene (reference sequence). The CDR3 coding sequence is TGTGCCAGTACAGGGTATTTCGACACTGAAGCTTTCTTT. This sequence encodes CASTGYFDTEAFF. Combining the CDR3 with reference TRBV19 and TRBJ1-1 gives the whole variable domain DGGITQSPKYLFRKEGQNVTLSCEQNLNHDAMYWYRQDPGQGLRLIYYSQIVNDFQKGDIAEGYSVSREKKESFPLTVTSAQKNPTAFYLCASTGYFDTEAFFGQGTRLTVV.

This clone is termed medium-sized. The chain recombines TRBV6-1 with TRBJ1-1; D unclear. Germline assignment: CDR1 MNHNS and CDR2 SASEGT. V was pared by 5 bases and J by 10 bases, with 8 bases between. The CDR3 runs 10 residues. The CDR3 here is CASSSGGAFF. CDR3 DNA sequence: TGTGCCAGCAGTTCGGGAGGAGCTTTCTTT.

This clone has only a few counts. This sequence joins TRBV27 and TRBJ1-4, with D perhaps matching TRBD1 (6 bases). Trimming left V 1 base short and J 12 bases short, with 12 bases between. This CDR3 is built from 13 residues. In germline, CDR1 is MNHEY, CDR2 SMNVEV (reference sequence). DNA for the CDR3: TGTGCCAGCAGTTTATGGGGGGGGCGAGAACTGTTTTTT. Translating it yields CASSLWGGRELFF.

This clone occurred a few times. The rearrangement links TRBV19 to TRBJ1-2; D call uncertain. The V end was cut by 7 bases, the J end by 6 bases, with 15 bases between. Germline CDR1 LNHDA, CDR2 SQIVND (reference sequence). The CDR3 extends over 13 amino acids. In nucleotides, the CDR3 is TGTGCCAGTACCCGTGACTGGCGGAATGGCTACACCTTC. It codes for CASTRDWRNGYTF.

The J gene is TRBJ1-2, the V gene TRBV6-6; tentatively, D is TRBD1 (5 bases). V dropped 8 bases and J dropped 4 bases, with 11 bases sitting between them. The CDR3 is 12 amino acids. Looked up from germline, CDR1 is MNHNY and CDR2 is SVGAGI (reference sequence). The CDR3 spells CASGPDSYGYTF. CDR3 bases: TGTGCCAGCGGACCTGACAGCTATGGCTACACCTTC.

The J gene is TRBJ2-5, the V gene TRBV7-9; the match to TRBD2 covers 8 bases. The CDR3 has 12 amino acids. J lost 5 bases, V lost 6 bases, and 2 bases had no gene match. Looked up from germline, CDR1 is SEHNR and CDR2 is FQNEAQ (reference sequence). CDR3 amino acids: CASRAGGETQYF. The DNA of the CDR3 is TGTGCCAGCAGGGCGGGGGGCGAGACCCAGTACTTC.

The chain links TRBV2 to TRBJ1-6, with D tentatively TRBD1 (5 bases). Trimming took 3 bases from V and 1 from J, leaving 10 bases between them. The CDR3 has 16 amino acids. CDR1 is SNHLY, CDR2 FYNNEI, per germline. The CDR3 nucleotides are TGTGCCAGCAGTGACGGGGGGTTGTCCTATAATTCACCCCTCCACTTT. Protein product: CASSDGGLSYNSPLHF.

The chain joins TRBV11-1 to TRBJ2-1, with 8 positions matching TRBD1. The CDR3 loop spans 13 amino acids. J gave up 7 bases and V 5 bases, and 4 bases lay outside the gene matches. Germline CDR1 is SGHAT and CDR2 is FQDESV (reference sequence). CDR3 protein: CASSPDRVNEQFF. For the CDR3, the DNA is TGTGCCAGCAGCCCGGACAGGGTGAATGAGCAGTTCTTC.